This T cell receptor beta chain was documented in a study of blood T cells in healthy people across ages. This clonotype was detected a few times. Healthy Russian Caucasian donors spanned ages about 6 to 95 years. The use of a sample-barcoded 5' primer and a J-beta primer mix characterized a second PCR of 7 to 11 cycles. TCRdb analysed the 5' RACE reads with MiXCR anew, one entry per CDR3 protein. The sample yields around 1.5 million distinct CDR3 sequences, about 32% seen once. The sample taken for sequencing was blood. This sequence originates from a woman aged 25 to 39 in good health.

The CDR3 loop is CASSLVGTVQETQYF. CDR3 coding DNA: TGTGCCAGCAGCTTGGTGGGGACGGTCCAAGAGACCCAGTACTTC. This sequence joins TRBV5-6 and TRBJ2-5; the D gene could be TRBD1 or TRBD2 (5 bases each). Looked up from germline, CDR1 is SGHDT and CDR2 is YYEEEE. The V end was cut by 0 bases, the J end by 1 base, with 10 bases between. The CDR3 length is 15 residues.